This TCR beta chain derives from a study of shared clonotypes between healthy human individuals. Study as a whole: Three CD4 naive, three CD4 memory, two CD8 naive and one CD8 memory plate were used per donor. Study-wide points: The study found approximately 5% of naive CD4 clonotypes shared across a few donors.

In the case of this clone: Its antigen is undetermined.

Terminally differentiated effector memory CD45RA+ cells were excluded from the naive CD8 cells, which were CD45RO-negative and positively selected for CCR7. Sorted-subset replicate PCRs used about 0.2 ug of genomic DNA. This amount corresponded to 30,000 to 35,000 T cell genomes. The protocol was immunoSEQ multiplex PCR, while the TCRdb copy is restricted to in-frame clones and leaves out a portion. The data contain about 2.1 million clones, around 95% of them singletons. Germline values: CDR1 LNHDA, CDR2 SQIVND (reference sequence). Trimming took off 0 bases at V and 8 bases at J, with 14 bases between the two ends. The CDR3 runs to 15 residues.

The chain has TRBV19 and TRBJ2-1; D is unresolved. Sequenced material: naive CD8+ T cells from PBMCs. The receptor was isolated from a man between 18 and 35 years old in good health. Some clones in this sample may be carry-over from other donors' samples. The CDR3, as DNA: TGTGCCAGTAGTATAGAGGACGTGTCGGGCCATGAGCAGTTCTTC. Translation: CASSIEDVSGHEQFF.